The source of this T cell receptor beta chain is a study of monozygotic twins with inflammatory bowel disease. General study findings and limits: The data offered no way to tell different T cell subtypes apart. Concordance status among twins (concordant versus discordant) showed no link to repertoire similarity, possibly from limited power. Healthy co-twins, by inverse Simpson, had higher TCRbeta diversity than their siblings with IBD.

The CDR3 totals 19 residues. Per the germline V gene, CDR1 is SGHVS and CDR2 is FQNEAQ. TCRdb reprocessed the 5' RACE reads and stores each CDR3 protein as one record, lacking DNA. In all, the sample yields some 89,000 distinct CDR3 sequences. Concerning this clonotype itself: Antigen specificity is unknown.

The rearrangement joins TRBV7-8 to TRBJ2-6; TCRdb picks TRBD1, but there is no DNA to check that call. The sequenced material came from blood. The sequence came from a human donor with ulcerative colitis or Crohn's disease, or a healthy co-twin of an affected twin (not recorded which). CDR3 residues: CASSLRGGQGSYGANVLTF.